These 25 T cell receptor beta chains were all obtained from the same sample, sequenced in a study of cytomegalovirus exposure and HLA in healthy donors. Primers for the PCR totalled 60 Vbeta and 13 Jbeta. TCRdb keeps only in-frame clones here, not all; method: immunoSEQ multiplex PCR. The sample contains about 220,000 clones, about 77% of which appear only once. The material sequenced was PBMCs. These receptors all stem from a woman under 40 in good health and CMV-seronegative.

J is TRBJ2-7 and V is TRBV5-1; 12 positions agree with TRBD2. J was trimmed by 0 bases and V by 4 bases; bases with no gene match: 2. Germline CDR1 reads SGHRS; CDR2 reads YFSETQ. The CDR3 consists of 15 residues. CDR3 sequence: CASSLTSGGSYEQYF. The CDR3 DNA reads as TGCGCCAGCAGCCTGACTAGCGGGGGCTCCTACGAGCAGTACTTC.

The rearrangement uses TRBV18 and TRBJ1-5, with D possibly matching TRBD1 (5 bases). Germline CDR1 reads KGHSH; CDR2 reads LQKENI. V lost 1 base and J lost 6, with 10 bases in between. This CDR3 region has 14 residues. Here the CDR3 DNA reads TGTGCCAGCTCACCACAAACAGGCGGTCAGCCCCAGCATTTT. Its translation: CASSPQTGGQPQHF.

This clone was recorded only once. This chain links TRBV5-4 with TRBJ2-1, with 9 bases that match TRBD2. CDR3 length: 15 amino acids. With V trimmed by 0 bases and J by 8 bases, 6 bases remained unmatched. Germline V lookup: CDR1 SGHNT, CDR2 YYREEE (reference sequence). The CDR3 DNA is TGTGCCAGCAGCTTGGAGCGGGGGGCCAAGGATGAGCAGTTCTTC. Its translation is CASSLERGAKDEQFF. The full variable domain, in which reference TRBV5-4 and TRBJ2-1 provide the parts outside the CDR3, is ETGVTQSPTHLIKTRGQQVTLRCSSQSGHNTVSWYQQALGQGPQFIFQYYREEENGRGNFPPRFSGLQFPNYSSELNVNALELDDSALYLCASSLERGAKDEQFFGPGTRLTVL.

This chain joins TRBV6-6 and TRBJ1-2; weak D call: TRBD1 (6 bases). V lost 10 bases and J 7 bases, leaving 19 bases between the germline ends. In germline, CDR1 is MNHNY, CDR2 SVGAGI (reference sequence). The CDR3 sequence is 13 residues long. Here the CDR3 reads CATGLDSSIGYTF. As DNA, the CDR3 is TGTGCCACTGGCCTGGACAGTTCGATTGGCTACACCTTC.

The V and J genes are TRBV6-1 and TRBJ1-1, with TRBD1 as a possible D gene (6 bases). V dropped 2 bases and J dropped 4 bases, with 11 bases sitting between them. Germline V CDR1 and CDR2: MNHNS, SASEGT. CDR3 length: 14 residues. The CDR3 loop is CASSESGGGTEAFF. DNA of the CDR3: TGTGCCAGCAGTGAATCGGGAGGGGGCACTGAAGCTTTCTTT.

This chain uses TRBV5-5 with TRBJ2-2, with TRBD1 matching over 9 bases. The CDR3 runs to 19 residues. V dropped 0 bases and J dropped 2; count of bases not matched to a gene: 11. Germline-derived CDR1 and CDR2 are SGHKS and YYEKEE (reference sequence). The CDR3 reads CASSLGLGAGQGNTGELFF. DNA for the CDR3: TGTGCCAGCAGCTTGGGATTAGGGGCGGGACAGGGTAACACCGGGGAGCTGTTTTTT.

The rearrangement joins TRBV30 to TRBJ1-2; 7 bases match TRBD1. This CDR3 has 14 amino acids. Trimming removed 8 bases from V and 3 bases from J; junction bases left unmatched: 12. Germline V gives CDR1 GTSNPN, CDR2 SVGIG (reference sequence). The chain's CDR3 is CAPEGGSSDYGYTF. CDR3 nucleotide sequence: TGTGCCCCAGAAGGGGGCTCCTCAGACTATGGCTACACCTTC. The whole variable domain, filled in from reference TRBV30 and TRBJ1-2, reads SQTIHQWPATLVQPVGSPLSLECTVEGTSNPNLYWYRQAAGRGLQLLFYSVGIGQISSEVPQNLSASRPQDRQFILSSKKLLLSDSGFYLCAPEGGSSDYGYTFGSGTRLTVV.

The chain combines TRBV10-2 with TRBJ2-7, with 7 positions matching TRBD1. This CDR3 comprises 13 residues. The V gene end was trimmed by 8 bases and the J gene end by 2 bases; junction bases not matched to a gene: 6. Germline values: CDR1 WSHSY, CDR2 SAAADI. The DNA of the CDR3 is TGCGCCAGCGGAGACAGGGATACCTACGAGCAGTACTTC. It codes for CASGDRDTYEQYF.

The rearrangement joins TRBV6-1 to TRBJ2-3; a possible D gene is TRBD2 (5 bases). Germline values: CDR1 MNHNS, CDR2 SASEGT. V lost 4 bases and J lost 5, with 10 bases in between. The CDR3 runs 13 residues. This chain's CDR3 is CASSGLPKDTQYF. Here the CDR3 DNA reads TGTGCCAGCAGTGGACTACCCAAAGATACGCAGTATTTT.

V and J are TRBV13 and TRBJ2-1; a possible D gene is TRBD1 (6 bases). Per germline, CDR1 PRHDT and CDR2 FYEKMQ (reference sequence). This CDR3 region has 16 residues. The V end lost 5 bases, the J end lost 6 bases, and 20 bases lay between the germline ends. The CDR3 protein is CASSLLQGIYGNEQFF. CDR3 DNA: TGTGCCAGCAGCCTCCTACAGGGAATCTACGGCAATGAGCAGTTCTTC. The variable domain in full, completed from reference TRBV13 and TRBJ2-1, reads AAGVIQSPRHLIKEKRETATLKCYPIPRHDTVYWYQQGPGQDPQFLISFYEKMQSDKGSIPDRFSAQQFSDYHSELNMSSLELGDSALYFCASSLLQGIYGNEQFFGPGTRLTVL.

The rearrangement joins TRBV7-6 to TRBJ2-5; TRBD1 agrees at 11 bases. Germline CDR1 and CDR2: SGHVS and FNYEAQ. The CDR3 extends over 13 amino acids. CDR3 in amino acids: CAGGGQGEETQYF. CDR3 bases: TGTGCAGGGGGGGGACAGGGGGAAGAGACCCAGTACTTC.

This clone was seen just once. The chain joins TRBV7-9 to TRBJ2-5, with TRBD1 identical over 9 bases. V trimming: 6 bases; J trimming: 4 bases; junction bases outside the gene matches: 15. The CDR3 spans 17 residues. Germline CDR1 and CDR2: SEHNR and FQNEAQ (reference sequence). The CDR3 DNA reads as TGTGCCAGCAGGCCCCCGAGAACAGGGGGCCGGCGAGAGACCCAGTACTTC. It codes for CASRPPRTGGRRETQYF.

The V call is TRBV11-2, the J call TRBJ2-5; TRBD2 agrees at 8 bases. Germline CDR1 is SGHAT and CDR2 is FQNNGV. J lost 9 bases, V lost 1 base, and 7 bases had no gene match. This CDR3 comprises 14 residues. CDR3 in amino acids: CASSLVGTRGSQYF. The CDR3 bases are TGTGCCAGCAGCTTAGTCGGGACTAGAGGTTCCCAGTACTTC. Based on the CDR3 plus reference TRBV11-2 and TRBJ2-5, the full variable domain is EAGVAQSPRYKIIEKRQSVAFWCNPISGHATLYWYQQILGQGPKLLIQFQNNGVVDDSQLPKDRFSAERLKGVDSTLKIQPAKLEDSAVYLCASSLVGTRGSQYFGPGTRLLVL.

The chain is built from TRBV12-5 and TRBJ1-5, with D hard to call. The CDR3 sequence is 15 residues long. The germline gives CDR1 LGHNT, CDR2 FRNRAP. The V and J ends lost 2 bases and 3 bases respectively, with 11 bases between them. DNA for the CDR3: TGTGCTAGTGGTTTGCTTTCGGGGTACAATCAGCCCCAGCATTTT. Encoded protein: CASGLLSGYNQPQHF.

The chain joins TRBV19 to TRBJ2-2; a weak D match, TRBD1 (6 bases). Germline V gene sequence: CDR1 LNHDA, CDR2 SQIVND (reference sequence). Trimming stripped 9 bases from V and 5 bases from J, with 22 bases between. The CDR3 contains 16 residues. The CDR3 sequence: CASTRGGRVGTGELFF. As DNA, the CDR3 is TGTGCCAGCACCCGAGGGGGAAGGGTAGGAACCGGGGAGCTGTTTTTT.

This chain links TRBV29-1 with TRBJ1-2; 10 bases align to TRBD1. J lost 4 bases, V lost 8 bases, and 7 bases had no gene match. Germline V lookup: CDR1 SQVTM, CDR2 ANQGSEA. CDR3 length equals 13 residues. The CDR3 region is CSTSTGGSYGYTF. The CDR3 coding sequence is TGCAGCACCTCGACAGGGGGCTCCTATGGCTACACCTTC.

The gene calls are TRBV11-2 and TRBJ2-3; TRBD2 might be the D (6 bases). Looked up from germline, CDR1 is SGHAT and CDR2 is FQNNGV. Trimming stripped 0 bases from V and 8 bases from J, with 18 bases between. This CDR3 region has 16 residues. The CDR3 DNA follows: TGTGCCAGCAGCTTAGATCGGGGCGGGGCAATAGCTACGCAGTATTTT. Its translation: CASSLDRGGAIATQYF.

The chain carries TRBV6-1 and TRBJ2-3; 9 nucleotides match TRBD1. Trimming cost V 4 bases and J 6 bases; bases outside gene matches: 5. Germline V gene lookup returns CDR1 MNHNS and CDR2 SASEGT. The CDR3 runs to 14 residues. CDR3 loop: CASSGTGDRDTQYF. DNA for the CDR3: TGTGCCAGCAGTGGGACAGGGGATAGGGATACGCAGTATTTT.

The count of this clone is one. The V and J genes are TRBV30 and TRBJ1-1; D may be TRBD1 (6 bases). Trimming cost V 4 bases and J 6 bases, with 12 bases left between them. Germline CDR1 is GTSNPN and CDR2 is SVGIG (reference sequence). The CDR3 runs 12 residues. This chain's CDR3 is CAWTGVMAEAFF. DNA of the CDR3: TGTGCCTGGACAGGGGTAATGGCTGAAGCTTTCTTT.

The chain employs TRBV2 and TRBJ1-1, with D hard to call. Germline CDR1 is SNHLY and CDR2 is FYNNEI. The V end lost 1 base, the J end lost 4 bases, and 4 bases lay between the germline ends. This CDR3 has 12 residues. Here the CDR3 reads CASSEGVTEAFF. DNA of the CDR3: TGTGCCAGCAGTGAAGGAGTCACTGAAGCTTTCTTT.

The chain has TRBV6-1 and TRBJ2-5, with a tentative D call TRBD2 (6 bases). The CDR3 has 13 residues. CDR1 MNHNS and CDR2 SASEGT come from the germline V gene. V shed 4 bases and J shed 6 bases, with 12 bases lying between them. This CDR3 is CASSVGGMQTQYF. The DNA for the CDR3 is TGTGCCAGCAGTGTGGGCGGGATGCAGACCCAGTACTTC.

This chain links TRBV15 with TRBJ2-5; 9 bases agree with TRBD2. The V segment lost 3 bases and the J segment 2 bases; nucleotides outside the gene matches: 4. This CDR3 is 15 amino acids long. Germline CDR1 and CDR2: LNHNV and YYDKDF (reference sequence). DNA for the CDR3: TGTGCCACCAGCAGGGGACTAGCATTACAAGAGACCCAGTACTTC. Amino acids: CATSRGLALQETQYF.

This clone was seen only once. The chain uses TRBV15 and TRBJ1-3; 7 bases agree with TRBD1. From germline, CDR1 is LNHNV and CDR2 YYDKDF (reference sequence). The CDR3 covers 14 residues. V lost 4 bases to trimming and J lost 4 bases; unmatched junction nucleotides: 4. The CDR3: CATSKPGQGNTIYF. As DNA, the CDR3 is TGTGCCACCAGCAAACCGGGACAGGGAAACACCATATATTTT. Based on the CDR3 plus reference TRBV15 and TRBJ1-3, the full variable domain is DAMVIQNPRYQVTQFGKPVTLSCSQTLNHNVMYWYQQKSSQAPKLLFHYYDKDFNNEADTPDNFQSRRPNTSFCFLDIRSPGLGDTAMYLCATSKPGQGNTIYFGEGSWLTVV.

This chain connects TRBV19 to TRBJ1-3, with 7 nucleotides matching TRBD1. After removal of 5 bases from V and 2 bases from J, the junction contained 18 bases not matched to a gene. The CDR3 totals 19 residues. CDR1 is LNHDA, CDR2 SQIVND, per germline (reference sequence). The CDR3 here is CASSSPIRDRAFTGNTIYF. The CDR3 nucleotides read TGTGCCAGTAGTTCTCCAATCCGGGACAGAGCTTTTACTGGAAACACCATATATTTT.

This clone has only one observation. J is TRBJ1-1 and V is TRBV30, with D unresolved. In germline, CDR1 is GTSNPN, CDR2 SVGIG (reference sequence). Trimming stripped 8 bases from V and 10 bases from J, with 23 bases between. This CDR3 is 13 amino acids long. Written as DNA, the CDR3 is TGTGCCCACACAATGGTTCGGTCCGGGTCAGCTTTCTTT. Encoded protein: CAHTMVRSGSAFF.